Following are 6 T cell receptor beta chains from one sample sequenced in a study of blood T cells in healthy people across ages. Through a sample-barcoded 5' primer and a J-beta primer mix, a second PCR was run for about 6 to 12 cycles. Using its own MiXCR run on the 5' RACE reads, TCRdb lists one record per CDR3 protein. Of about 1.5 million distinct CDR3 sequences listed, around 39% are singletons. The sequenced sample consisted of blood. The origin of the receptors is a woman in her late teens or twenties in good health.

The genes are TRBV20-1 and TRBJ1-1; TRBD1 might be the D (6 bases). V was trimmed by 4 bases and J by 2 bases, leaving 14 bases between them. CDR3 length: 14 amino acids. Germline assignment: CDR1 DFQATT and CDR2 SNEGSKA (reference sequence). The CDR3 region is CSAKQGPGNTEAFF. The CDR3 DNA sequence: TGCAGTGCTAAACAGGGCCCTGGTAACACTGAAGCTTTCTTT.

The chain employs TRBV6-1 and TRBJ1-4; maybe TRBD1 (6 bases). CDR1 is MNHNS, CDR2 SASEGT, per germline. Deletions cut 9 bases from V and 3 bases from J, with 26 bases between. The CDR3 spans 18 residues. For the CDR3, the DNA is TGTGCCAGTCACTTCAAAAACCCCGTGCCAGGGGCTAATGAAAAACTGTTTTTT. The encoded protein is CASHFKNPVPGANEKLFF.

As to this clonotype: One junction end does not reproduce the germline sequence, and a read error may be involved. The rearrangement uses TRBV15 and TRBJ2-7, with 7 positions matching TRBD1. Germline V gene sequence: CDR1 LNHNV, CDR2 YYDKDF (reference sequence). This CDR3 comprises 17 residues. The CDR3: CVTSREGDSVGPAEQYF. CDR3 coding DNA: TGTGTCACCAGCAGAGAAGGGGACAGCGTCGGACCTGCCGAGCAGTACTTC.

This clonotype was observed a handful of times. The chain employs TRBV28 and TRBJ2-7, with TRBD2 identical over 7 bases. The CDR3 covers 14 residues. V lost 9 bases to trimming and J lost 2 bases; unmatched junction nucleotides: 10. CDR1 and CDR2 (germline): MDHEN, SYDVKM. CDR3 coding DNA: TGTGCCAGTAAAGAAGCGGGGCCTACCTACGAGCAGTACTTC. Residues: CASKEAGPTYEQYF. Full variable domain (remainder filled in from reference TRBV28 and TRBJ2-7): DVKVTQSSRYLVKRTGEKVFLECVQDMDHENMFWYRQDPGLGLRLIYFSYDVKMKEKGDIPEGYSVSREKKERFSLILESASTNQTSMYLCASKEAGPTYEQYFGPGTRLTVT.

The chain has TRBV18 and TRBJ2-1; TRBD2 matches 8 bases. Germline CDR1 is KGHSH and CDR2 is LQKENI. This CDR3 has 13 amino acids. V was pared by 0 bases and J by 8 bases, with 0 bases of the junction left unmatched. The CDR3 nucleotides are TGTGCCAGCTCACCACCGACTAGCGATGAGCAGTTCTTC. This gives the protein CASSPPTSDEQFF.

Only a few counts were recorded for this clonotype. This CDR3 reads CASSYRRPDTDTQYF. DNA of the CDR3: TGTGCCAGCAGTTACAGGAGACCCGACACAGATACGCAGTATTTT. The rearrangement joins TRBV6-5 to TRBJ2-3; D ambiguous. The V gene lost 2 bases and the J gene lost 2 bases, with 11 bases spanning the gap. The germline gives CDR1 MNHEY, CDR2 SVGAGI. The CDR3 has 15 amino acids.